This T cell receptor beta chain is drawn from a study of blood T cell repertoires in COVID-19. V trimming: 11 bases; J trimming: 3 bases; junction bases outside the gene matches: 12. From germline, CDR1 is SGHAT and CDR2 FQNNGV. CDR3 size: 14 residues. Profiling relied on immunoSEQ multiplex PCR, and the TCRdb table lists in-frame clones only, not all of them. The sample records about 130,000 clones, about 76% being singletons. The receptor was isolated from a woman in her 70s with COVID-19, enrolled during active disease. J is TRBJ1-2 and V is TRBV11-2, with 7 nucleotides matching TRBD1. The sample was peripheral blood. The CDR3 DNA reads TGTGCCTCCCGACGACAGGGCCGCTACTATGGCTACACCTTC. Translated, it gives CASRRQGRYYGYTF.